The clone carrying this T cell receptor beta chain has a handful of counts. The data are from a study of T-cell memory formation after mild COVID-19. TCRdb re-called the 5' RACE reads through MiXCR, storing one row per CDR3 protein. The profile shows around 400,000 distinct CDR3 sequences, less than 25% of them singletons. Germline V gives CDR1 SEHNR, CDR2 FQNEAQ (reference sequence). This CDR3 contains 16 residues. V was pared by 2 bases and J by 6 bases, with 16 bases between. The clonotype was recovered from an adult woman who had mild COVID-19 (a few samples of this study predate the infection). Cell type and time point are not known. Specimen: PBMCs or a T cell subset sorted from them (not recorded which). The genes are TRBV7-9 and TRBJ2-2; no definite D call. In DNA, the CDR3 is TGTGCCAGCAGCTTAAAAGTCCTTGTCGGGCCCGGGGAGCTGTTTTTT. This sequence encodes CASSLKVLVGPGELFF.